The 28 T cell receptor beta chains given below trace back to one sample, sequenced in a study of blood T cells in healthy people across ages. Using a J-beta primer mix together with a sample-barcoded 5' primer, a second PCR was run for about 7 to 12 cycles. TCRdb redid the calling of the 5' RACE reads with MiXCR, one entry per CDR3 protein. The table has 900,000 to 950,000 distinct CDR3 sequences, almost 30% seen once; the top ten hold roughly 10%. This same sample was also taken into another study, of T cells of mothers and their children.

What was sequenced was blood. The receptors derive from a woman aged 40 to 49 in good health.

As concerns this clonotype: A single base separates this from a much larger clone, so it may be a read error. The rearrangement joins TRBV20-1 to TRBJ2-7; D possibly matches TRBD1 or TRBD2 (5 bases each). Germline V gene lookup returns CDR1 DFQATT and CDR2 SNEGSKA (reference sequence). The CDR3 length is 16 residues. Trimming removed 0 bases from V and 4 bases from J, with 19 bases in between. The CDR3 DNA sequence: TGCAGTGCTAGAGATTCTCTTCGGGACGGGGCATACGAGCAGTACTTC. Its translation: CSARDSLRDGAYEQYF.

This chain links TRBV20-1 with TRBJ2-1; 16 bases fit TRBD2. In germline, CDR1 is DFQATT, CDR2 SNEGSKA (reference sequence). CDR3 length: 15 amino acids. This CDR3 reads CRAPGLAGGPSEQFF. The CDR3 DNA is TGCAGGGCGCCGGGACTAGCGGGAGGGCCATCTGAGCAGTTCTTC.

A remark on this clonotype: A single base separates this from a much larger clone, so it may be a read error. The V gene is TRBV28, the J gene TRBJ2-7, with D possibly matching TRBD1 (6 bases). CDR1 is MDHEN, CDR2 SYDVKM, per germline. The CDR3 runs to 15 residues. CDR3 region: CTSSLGGSRSYEQYF. CDR3 in DNA: TGTACCAGCAGTTTAGGGGGTTCTCGCTCCTACGAGCAGTACTTC.

The chain is built from TRBV6-6 and TRBJ2-7; 8 nucleotides line up with TRBD2. The CDR3 totals 16 residues. Per the germline V gene, CDR1 is MNHNY and CDR2 is SVGAGI (reference sequence). After removal of 5 bases from V and 4 bases from J, the junction contained 13 bases not matched to a gene. The CDR3 reads CASSRDPGTGGYEQYF. The CDR3 region has the DNA TGTGCCAGCAGTCGGGATCCCGGGACGGGAGGGTACGAGCAGTACTTC.

J is TRBJ2-1 and V is TRBV24-1; 8 bases fit TRBD2. Germline V lookup: CDR1 KGHDR, CDR2 SFDVKD. This CDR3 has 18 amino acids. V trimming: 3 bases; J trimming: 5 bases; junction bases outside the gene matches: 14. The CDR3: CATSDVPAMRGDNNEQFF. CDR3 DNA: TGTGCCACCAGTGATGTCCCGGCTATGCGGGGGGACAACAATGAGCAGTTCTTC.

The chain carries TRBV2 and TRBJ2-4; D is undetermined. Germline V gene sequence: CDR1 SNHLY, CDR2 FYNNEI. Trimming stripped 6 bases from V and 13 bases from J, with 19 bases between. The CDR3 covers 13 residues. CDR3 residues: CASSHPLSNEQYF. The DNA for the CDR3 is TGTGCCAGCAGCCACCCACTTTCCAATGAGCAGTACTTC.

The gene calls are TRBV7-8 and TRBJ2-5; 7 nucleotides line up with TRBD1. Unmatched junction bases numbered 11, after V lost 5 bases and J lost 11 bases. Germline-derived CDR1 and CDR2 are SGHVS and FQNEAQ. The CDR3 is 13 amino acids. The CDR3 DNA sequence: TGTGCCAGCAGCCAACGGACAGGCCCCCAGCAGTACTTC. Translated, it gives CASSQRTGPQQYF.

This clonotype has only a few counts. The chain is built from TRBV2 and TRBJ2-5; 7 nucleotides line up with TRBD2. J lost 4 bases, V lost 8 bases, and 13 bases had no gene match. Germline-derived CDR1 and CDR2 are SNHLY and FYNNEI. The CDR3 sequence is 15 residues long. CDR3 residues: CASRDVGGGSETQYF. The CDR3 region has the DNA TGTGCCAGCCGGGACGTTGGGGGGGGGTCAGAGACCCAGTACTTC.

The chain employs TRBV5-5 and TRBJ1-5; perhaps TRBD1 as D (6 bases). V dropped 4 bases and J dropped 4 bases, with 15 bases sitting between them. In germline, CDR1 is SGHKS, CDR2 YYEKEE (reference sequence). The CDR3 extends over 15 amino acids. The CDR3 sequence: CASSVSGTSNQPQHF. In nucleotides, the CDR3 is TGTGCCAGCAGCGTGAGTGGGACAAGTAATCAGCCCCAGCATTTT.

This clonotype was counted at least ten times. The rearrangement links TRBV20-1 to TRBJ2-7; TRBD2 aligns across 12 bases. Trimming cost V 4 bases and J 5 bases; bases outside gene matches: 12. The CDR3 is made up of 16 amino acids. Per the germline V gene, CDR1 is DFQATT and CDR2 is SNEGSKA (reference sequence). CDR3 loop: CSATPGLAGGPHEQYF. The CDR3 region has the DNA TGCAGTGCTACCCCCGGCCTAGCGGGGGGGCCCCACGAGCAGTACTTC.

This clonotype was detected only a few times. One junction end disagrees with the germline gene, perhaps due to a read error. The chain couples TRBV5-5 to TRBJ1-4; no clear D. Germline-derived CDR1 and CDR2 are SGHKS and YYEKEE (reference sequence). There are 13 residues in the CDR3. CDR3: CAGSFHMNEKLFF. The CDR3, as DNA: TGTGCCGGCAGCTTCCATATGAATGAAAAACTGTTTTTT.

A note on this clonotype: A much larger clone sits a single nucleotide away, making a read error possible. The chain carries TRBV12-3 or TRBV12-4 and TRBJ2-5; unclear D gene. The germline V and J ends were trimmed by 7 bases and 4 bases, with 13 bases remaining between them. CDR3 length equals 13 residues. Written as DNA, the CDR3 is TGTGCCAGCAACCCCCAAGTAGGAGAGACCCAGTACTTC. It encodes CASNPQVGETQYF.

This clonotype was seen only a few times. This chain connects TRBV6-5 to TRBJ1-2; D unresolved. The CDR3 has 15 amino acids. Germline-derived CDR1 and CDR2 are MNHEY and SVGAGI. Trimming stripped 0 bases from V and 8 bases from J, with 16 bases between. CDR3 residues: CASSYSSPGIGGYTF. As DNA, the CDR3 is TGTGCCAGCAGTTACTCGAGTCCCGGGATTGGGGGCTACACCTTC.

The chain links TRBV19 to TRBJ1-2; possible D gene TRBD1, 6 bases. CDR3 length: 15 residues. Germline CDR1 LNHDA, CDR2 SQIVND (reference sequence). Trimming stripped 3 bases from V and 6 bases from J, with 17 bases between. CDR3 protein: CASSMYGRGGDGYTF. Here the CDR3 DNA reads TGTGCCAGTAGTATGTACGGCAGGGGAGGAGATGGCTACACCTTC.

This clonotype was counted at least ten times. This chain connects TRBV4-3 to TRBJ1-1, with a possible D match to TRBD1 (6 bases). The ends were cut back, 0 bases at V and 11 bases at J, with 19 bases in the middle. The germline CDR1 and CDR2 sequences are LGHNA and YSLEER. The CDR3 runs 15 residues. Here the CDR3 DNA reads TGCGCCAGCAGCCAAGAAAGGGGGGTTTTAGTGAGGGCTTTCTTT. This codes for CASSQERGVLVRAFF.

In this sample, this clonotype turned up a few times. The chain has TRBV27 and TRBJ1-5; D gene unclear. The CDR3 is 17 residues long. Trimming pared 4 bases from V and 2 bases from J, leaving 18 bases between. Germline-derived CDR1 and CDR2 are MNHEY and SMNVEV (reference sequence). The CDR3: CASSSLTERAGNQPQHF. The DNA of the CDR3 is TGTGCCAGCAGTTCCCTCACTGAGAGGGCTGGCAATCAGCCCCAGCATTTT.

This clonotype was counted ten times or more. J is TRBJ2-7 and V is TRBV7-6, with no clear D. Germline lookup yields CDR1 SGHVS and CDR2 FNYEAQ. This CDR3 region has 11 residues. Trimming cost V 5 bases and J 12 bases, with 14 bases left between them. Here the CDR3 reads CASSLGVDVYF. The CDR3 coding sequence is TGTGCCAGCAGCCTCGGTGTTGATGTGTACTTC.

Only a few counts were recorded for this clonotype. This chain joins TRBV12-3 or TRBV12-4 and TRBJ2-7, with D perhaps matching TRBD1 or TRBD2 (6 bases each). Near its end, the DNA agrees better with TRBJ2-5, so the J call may be wrong. This CDR3 has 14 residues. CDR3 bases: TGTGCCAGCAGTTTCGCCGGGGGCGGAGAGACCCAGTACTTC. Its translation: CASSFAGGGETQYF.

The chain joins TRBV6-6 to TRBJ2-4; possibly TRBD1 for D (6 bases). In germline, CDR1 is MNHNY, CDR2 SVGAGI (reference sequence). This CDR3 spans 15 amino acids. Trimming removed 6 bases from V and 3 bases from J, with 15 bases in between. This CDR3 is CASSVQGRDKNIQYF. The CDR3 region has the DNA TGTGCCAGCAGCGTACAGGGAAGGGACAAAAACATTCAGTACTTC.

Concerning this clonotype: Germline and junction disagree at one end, which may indicate a read error. The rearrangement links TRBV11-1 to TRBJ2-3; D not certain. Germline loops: CDR1 SGHAT, CDR2 FQDESV (reference sequence). The length of the CDR3 is 17 residues. The CDR3 region has the DNA TGTGCCGGCAGCTTTCGGGTCGCACCAACTAGCACAGATACGCAGTATTTT. Translation gives CAGSFRVAPTSTDTQYF.

V usage is TRBV19 and J usage is TRBJ2-1; D perhaps matches TRBD1 (6 bases). CDR1 is LNHDA, CDR2 SQIVND, per germline (reference sequence). V was pared by 3 bases and J by 10 bases, with 16 bases between. This CDR3 region has 14 residues. In nucleotides, the CDR3 is TGTGCCAGTAGTATTGACAGGTTGTTGGGGGAGCAGTTCTTC. Translation: CASSIDRLLGEQFF.

The table lists this clonotype with many counts. The chain links TRBV6-5 to TRBJ1-1; D gene ambiguous. Trimming left V 4 bases short and J 4 bases short, with 7 bases between. This CDR3 contains 12 residues. Germline V gives CDR1 MNHEY, CDR2 SVGAGI. The CDR3 here is CASSSDRTEAFF. For the CDR3, the DNA is TGTGCCAGCAGTTCAGATCGCACTGAAGCTTTCTTT.

The gene calls are TRBV28 and TRBJ1-1; D possibly corresponds to TRBD1 (5 bases). This CDR3 is 15 amino acids long. V lost 7 bases to trimming and J lost 0 bases, with 15 bases between them. Per the germline V gene, CDR1 is MDHEN and CDR2 is SYDVKM. CDR3 DNA sequence: TGTGCCAGCACCCCTCCCAGGGTCATGAACACTGAAGCTTTCTTT. It translates to CASTPPRVMNTEAFF.

The V gene is TRBV20-1, the J gene TRBJ1-6; the D is unclear. In germline, CDR1 is DFQATT, CDR2 SNEGSKA (reference sequence). The CDR3 spans 13 residues. Trimming left V 6 bases short and J 10 bases short, with 16 bases between. CDR3 sequence: CSAPSWQSSPLHF. CDR3 nucleotides: TGCAGTGCCCCATCATGGCAGAGCTCACCCCTCCACTTT.

About this clonotype: A much larger clone is a single base away; this may be a read error. The gene calls are TRBV2 and TRBJ2-3; D uncertain. This CDR3 region has 14 residues. Germline V gene lookup returns CDR1 SNHLY and CDR2 FYNNEI. DNA of the CDR3: TGTGCCAGCAGTGACAGGACCAGCACAGATACGCACTATTTT. Translation gives CASSDRTSTDTHYF.

Details on this clonotype: The junction differs from germline at one of its ends, possibly a read error. The chain couples TRBV7-2 to TRBJ1-2; D might be TRBD1 (5 bases). Germline V gives CDR1 SGHTA, CDR2 FQGNSA. The CDR3 is 14 residues long. CDR3: CVSSLSRDNYGYTF. The CDR3 nucleotides read TGTGTCAGCAGCTTGAGCCGGGACAACTATGGCTACACCTTC.

The chain recombines TRBV6-1 with TRBJ2-7; D gene ambiguous. Per the germline V gene, CDR1 is MNHNS and CDR2 is SASEGT. The CDR3 runs to 15 residues. V shed 6 bases and J shed 2 bases, with 17 bases lying between them. DNA for the CDR3: TGTGCCAGCAGGGAAACCCTGACTGCTCCCTACGAGCAGTACTTC. Translation: CASRETLTAPYEQYF.

This clonotype was found a few times. The CDR3 DNA reads as TGCAGCGTCATCCTCGAGGGTGGTGGAAACACCATATATTTT. Translating it yields CSVILEGGGNTIYF. The rearrangement joins TRBV29-1 to TRBJ1-3; D is undetermined. The ends were cut back, 6 bases at V and 3 bases at J, with 15 bases in the middle. Germline CDR1 SQVTM, CDR2 ANQGSEA. CDR3 length: 14 residues.